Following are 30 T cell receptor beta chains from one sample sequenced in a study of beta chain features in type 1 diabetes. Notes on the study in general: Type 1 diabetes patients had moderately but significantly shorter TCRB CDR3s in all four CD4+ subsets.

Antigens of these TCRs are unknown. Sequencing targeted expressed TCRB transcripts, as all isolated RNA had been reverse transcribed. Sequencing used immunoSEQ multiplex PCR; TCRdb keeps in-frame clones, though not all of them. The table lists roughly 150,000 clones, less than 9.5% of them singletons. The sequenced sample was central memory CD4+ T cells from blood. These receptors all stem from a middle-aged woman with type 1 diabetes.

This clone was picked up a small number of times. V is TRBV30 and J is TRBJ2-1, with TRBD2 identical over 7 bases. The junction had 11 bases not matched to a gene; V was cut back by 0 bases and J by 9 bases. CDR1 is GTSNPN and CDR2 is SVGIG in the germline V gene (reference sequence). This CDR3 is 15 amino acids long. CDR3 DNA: TGTGCCTGGAGTGTGGGCGTCGCGGGAGAAGGTGAGCAGTTCTTC. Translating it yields CAWSVGVAGEGEQFF.

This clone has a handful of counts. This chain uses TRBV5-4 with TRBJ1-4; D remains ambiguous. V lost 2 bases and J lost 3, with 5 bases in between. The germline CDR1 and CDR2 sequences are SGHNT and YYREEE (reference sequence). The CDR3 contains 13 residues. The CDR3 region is CASSLAANEKLFF. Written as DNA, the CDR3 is TGTGCCAGCAGCTTAGCGGCTAATGAAAAACTGTTTTTT.

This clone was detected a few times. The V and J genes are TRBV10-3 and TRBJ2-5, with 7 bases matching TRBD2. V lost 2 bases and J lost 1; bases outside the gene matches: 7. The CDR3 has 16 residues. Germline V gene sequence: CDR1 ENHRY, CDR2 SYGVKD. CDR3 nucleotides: TGTGCCATCAGTGAGGCGATTAGCGGGTCCCAAGAGACCCAGTACTTC. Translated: CAISEAISGSQETQYF.

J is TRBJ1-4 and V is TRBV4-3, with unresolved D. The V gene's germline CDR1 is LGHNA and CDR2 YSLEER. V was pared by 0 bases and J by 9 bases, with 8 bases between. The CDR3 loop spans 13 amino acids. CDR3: CASSQEGWKKLFF. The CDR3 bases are TGCGCCAGCAGCCAAGAGGGCTGGAAAAAACTGTTTTTT.

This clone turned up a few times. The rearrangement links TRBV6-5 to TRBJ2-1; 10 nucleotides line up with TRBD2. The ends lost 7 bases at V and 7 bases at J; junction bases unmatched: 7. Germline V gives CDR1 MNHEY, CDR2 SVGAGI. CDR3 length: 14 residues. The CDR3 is CASKRLAGGNEQFF. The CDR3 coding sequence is TGTGCCAGCAAGAGATTAGCGGGAGGTAATGAGCAGTTCTTC.

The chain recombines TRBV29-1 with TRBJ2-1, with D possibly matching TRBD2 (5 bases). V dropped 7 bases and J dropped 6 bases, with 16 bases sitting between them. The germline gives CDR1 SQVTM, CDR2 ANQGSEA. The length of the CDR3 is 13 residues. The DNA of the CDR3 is TGCAGCGCCACGACTATGGACGGCAATGAGCAGTTCTTC. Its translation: CSATTMDGNEQFF.

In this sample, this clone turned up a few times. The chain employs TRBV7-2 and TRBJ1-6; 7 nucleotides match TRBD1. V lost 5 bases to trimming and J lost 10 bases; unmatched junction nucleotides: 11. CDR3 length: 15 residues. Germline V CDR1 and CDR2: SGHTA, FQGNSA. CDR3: CASSPGTDLLSPLHF. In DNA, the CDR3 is TGTGCCAGCAGCCCTGGGACAGACTTATTATCACCCCTCCACTTT.

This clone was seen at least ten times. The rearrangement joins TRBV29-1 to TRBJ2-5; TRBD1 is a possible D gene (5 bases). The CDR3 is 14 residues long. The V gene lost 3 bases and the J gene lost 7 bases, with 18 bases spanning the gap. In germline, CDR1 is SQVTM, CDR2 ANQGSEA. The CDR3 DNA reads TGCAGCGTTGATCAGGGCTTTCCTCCGGGGACCCAGTACTTC. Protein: CSVDQGFPPGTQYF.

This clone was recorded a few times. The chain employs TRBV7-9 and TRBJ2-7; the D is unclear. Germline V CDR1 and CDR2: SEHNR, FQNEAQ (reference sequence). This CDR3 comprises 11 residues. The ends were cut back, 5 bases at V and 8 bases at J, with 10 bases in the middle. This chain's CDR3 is CASSPLSKQYF. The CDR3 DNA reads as TGTGCCAGCAGCCCCCTATCGAAGCAGTACTTC.

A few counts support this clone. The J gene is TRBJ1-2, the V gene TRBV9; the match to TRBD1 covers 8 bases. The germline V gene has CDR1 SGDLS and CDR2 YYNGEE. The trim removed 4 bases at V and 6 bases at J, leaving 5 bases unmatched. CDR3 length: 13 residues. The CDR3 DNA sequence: TGTGCCAGCAGCTTCGGACAGGGCGATGGCTACACCTTC. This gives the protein CASSFGQGDGYTF. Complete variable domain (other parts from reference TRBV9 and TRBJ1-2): DSGVTQTPKHLITATGQRVTLRCSPRSGDLSVYWYQQSLDQGLQFLIQYYNGEERAKGNILERFSAQQFPDLHSELNLSSLELGDSALYFCASSFGQGDGYTFGSGTRLTVV.

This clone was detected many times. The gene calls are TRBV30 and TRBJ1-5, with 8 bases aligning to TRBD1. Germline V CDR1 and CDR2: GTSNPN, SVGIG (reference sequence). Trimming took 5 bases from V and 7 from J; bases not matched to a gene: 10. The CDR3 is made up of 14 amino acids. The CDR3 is CAWEGQGSGQPQHF. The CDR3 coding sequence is TGTGCCTGGGAAGGACAGGGCTCGGGGCAGCCCCAGCATTTT.

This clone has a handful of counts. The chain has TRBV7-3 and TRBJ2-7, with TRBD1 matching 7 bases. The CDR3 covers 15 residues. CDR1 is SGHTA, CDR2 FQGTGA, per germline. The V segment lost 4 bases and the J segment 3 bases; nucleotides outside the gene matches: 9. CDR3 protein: CASSSVPGQLYEQYF. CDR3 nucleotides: TGTGCCAGCAGCTCCGTCCCGGGACAGCTCTACGAGCAGTACTTC.

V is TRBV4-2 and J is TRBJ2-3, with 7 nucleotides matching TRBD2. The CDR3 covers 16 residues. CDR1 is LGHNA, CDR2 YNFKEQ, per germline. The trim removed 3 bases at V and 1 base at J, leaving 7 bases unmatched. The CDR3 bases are TGTGCCAGCAGCCAGGGAGGGGACCGGGGCACAGATACGCAGTATTTT. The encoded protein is CASSQGGDRGTDTQYF.

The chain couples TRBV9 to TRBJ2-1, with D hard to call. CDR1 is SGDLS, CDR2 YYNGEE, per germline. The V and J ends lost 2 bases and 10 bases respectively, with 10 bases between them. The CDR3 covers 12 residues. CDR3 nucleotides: TGTGCCAGCAGCGTGAACTCCGCGGAGCAGTTCTTC. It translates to CASSVNSAEQFF.

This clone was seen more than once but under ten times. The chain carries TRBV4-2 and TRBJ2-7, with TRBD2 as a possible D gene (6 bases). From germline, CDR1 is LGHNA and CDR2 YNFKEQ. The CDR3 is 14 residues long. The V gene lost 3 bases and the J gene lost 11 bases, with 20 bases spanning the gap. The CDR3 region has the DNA TGTGCCAGCAGCCACGGCCAGGGAGGAGAAGGCGAGTACTTC. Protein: CASSHGQGGEGEYF.

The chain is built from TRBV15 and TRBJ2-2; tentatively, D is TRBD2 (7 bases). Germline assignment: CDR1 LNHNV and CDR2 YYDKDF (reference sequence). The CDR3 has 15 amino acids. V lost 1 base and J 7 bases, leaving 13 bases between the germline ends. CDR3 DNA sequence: TGTGCCACCAGCAGAGGGGGGGGCGGAGGCGGGGAGCTGTTTTTT. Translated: CATSRGGGGGGELFF.

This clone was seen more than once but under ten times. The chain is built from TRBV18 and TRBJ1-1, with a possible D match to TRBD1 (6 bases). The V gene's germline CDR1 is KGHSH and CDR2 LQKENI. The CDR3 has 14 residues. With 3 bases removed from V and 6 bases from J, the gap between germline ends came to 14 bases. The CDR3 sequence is CASSPNQGYPEAFF. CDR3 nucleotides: TGTGCCAGCTCACCGAACCAGGGGTACCCTGAAGCTTTCTTT.

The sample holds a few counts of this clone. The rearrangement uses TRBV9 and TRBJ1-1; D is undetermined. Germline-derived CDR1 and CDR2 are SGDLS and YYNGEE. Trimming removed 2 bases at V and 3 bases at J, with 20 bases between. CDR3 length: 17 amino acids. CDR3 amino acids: CASSVGGNPTVYTEAFF. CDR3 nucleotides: TGTGCCAGCAGCGTGGGAGGAAATCCAACAGTTTACACTGAAGCTTTCTTT.

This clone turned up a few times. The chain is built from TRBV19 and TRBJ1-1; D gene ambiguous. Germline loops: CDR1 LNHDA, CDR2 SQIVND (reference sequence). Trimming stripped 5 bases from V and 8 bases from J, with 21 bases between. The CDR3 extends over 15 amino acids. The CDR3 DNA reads TGTGCCAGTAGTTCGCCTGTCACAGCTGAATGGGAAGCTTTCTTT. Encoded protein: CASSSPVTAEWEAFF.

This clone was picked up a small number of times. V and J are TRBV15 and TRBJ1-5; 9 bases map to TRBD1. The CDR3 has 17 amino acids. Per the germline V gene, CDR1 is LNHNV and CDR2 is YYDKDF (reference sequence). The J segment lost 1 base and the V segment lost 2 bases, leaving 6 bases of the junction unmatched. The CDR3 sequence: CATSRQYGQGSNQPQHF. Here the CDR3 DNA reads TGTGCCACCAGCAGACAATATGGACAGGGGAGCAATCAGCCCCAGCATTTT.

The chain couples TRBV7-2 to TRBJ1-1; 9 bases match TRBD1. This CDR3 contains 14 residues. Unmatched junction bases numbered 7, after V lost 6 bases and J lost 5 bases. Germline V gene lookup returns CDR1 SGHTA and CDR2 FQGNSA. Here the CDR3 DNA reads TGTGCCAGCAGTTTGGGACAGGGTTGGACTGAAGCTTTCTTT. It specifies CASSLGQGWTEAFF.

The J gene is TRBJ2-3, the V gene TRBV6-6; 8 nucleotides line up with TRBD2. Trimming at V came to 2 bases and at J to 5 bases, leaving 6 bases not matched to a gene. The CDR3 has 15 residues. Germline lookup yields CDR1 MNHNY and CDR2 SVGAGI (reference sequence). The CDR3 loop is CASSYQGLGVDTQYF. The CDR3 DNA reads TGTGCCAGCAGTTACCAGGGACTAGGGGTAGATACGCAGTATTTT.

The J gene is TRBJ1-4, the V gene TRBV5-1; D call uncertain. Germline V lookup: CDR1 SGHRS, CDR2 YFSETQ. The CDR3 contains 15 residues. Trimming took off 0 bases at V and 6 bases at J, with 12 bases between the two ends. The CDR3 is CASSLDSASHEKLFF. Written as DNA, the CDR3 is TGCGCCAGCAGCTTGGATTCTGCGAGCCATGAAAAACTGTTTTTT.

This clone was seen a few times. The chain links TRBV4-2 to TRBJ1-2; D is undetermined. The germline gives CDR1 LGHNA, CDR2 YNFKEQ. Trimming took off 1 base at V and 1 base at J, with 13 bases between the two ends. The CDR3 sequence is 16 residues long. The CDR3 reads CASSQAHRSSNYGYTF. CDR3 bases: TGTGCCAGCAGCCAAGCCCACCGTAGCAGTAACTATGGCTACACCTTC.

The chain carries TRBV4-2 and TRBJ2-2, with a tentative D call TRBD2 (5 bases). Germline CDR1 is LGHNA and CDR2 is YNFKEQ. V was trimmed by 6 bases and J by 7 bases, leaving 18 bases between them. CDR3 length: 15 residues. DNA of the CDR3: TGTGCCAGCAGGATGCAGACTAACGGTGGCGGGGAGCTGTTTTTT. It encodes CASRMQTNGGGELFF.

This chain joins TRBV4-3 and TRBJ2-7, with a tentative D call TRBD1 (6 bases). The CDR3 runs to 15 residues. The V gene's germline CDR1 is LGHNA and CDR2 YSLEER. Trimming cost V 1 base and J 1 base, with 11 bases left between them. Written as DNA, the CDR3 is TGCGCCAGCAGCCAAGCTGACCAGGGGTCCTACGAGCAGTACTTC. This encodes CASSQADQGSYEQYF.

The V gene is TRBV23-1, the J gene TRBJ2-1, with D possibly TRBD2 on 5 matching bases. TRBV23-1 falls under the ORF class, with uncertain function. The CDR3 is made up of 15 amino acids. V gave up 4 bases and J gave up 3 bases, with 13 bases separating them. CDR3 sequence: CASSPRAGRYNEQFF. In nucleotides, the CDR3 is TGCGCCAGCAGTCCGCGTGCGGGTCGCTACAATGAGCAGTTCTTC.

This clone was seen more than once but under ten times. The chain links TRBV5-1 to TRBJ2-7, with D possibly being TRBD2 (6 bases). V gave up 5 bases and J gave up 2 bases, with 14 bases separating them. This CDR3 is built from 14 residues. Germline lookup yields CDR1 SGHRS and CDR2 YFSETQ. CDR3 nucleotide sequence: TGCGCCAGCAGGCCAGGGACTGAAACCTACGAGCAGTACTTC. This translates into CASRPGTETYEQYF.

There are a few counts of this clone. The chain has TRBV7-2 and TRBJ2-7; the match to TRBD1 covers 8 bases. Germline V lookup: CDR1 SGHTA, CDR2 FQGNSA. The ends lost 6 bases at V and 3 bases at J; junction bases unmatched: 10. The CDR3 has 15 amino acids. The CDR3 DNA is TGTGCCAGCAGGTCGACAGGGGTCCCCAGCTACGAGCAGTACTTC. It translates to CASRSTGVPSYEQYF. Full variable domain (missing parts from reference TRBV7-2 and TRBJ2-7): GAGVSQSPSNKVTEKGKDVELRCDPISGHTALYWYRQSLGQGLEFLIYFQGNSAPDKSGLPSDRFSAERTGGSVSTLTIQRTQQEDSAVYLCASRSTGVPSYEQYFGPGTRLTVT.

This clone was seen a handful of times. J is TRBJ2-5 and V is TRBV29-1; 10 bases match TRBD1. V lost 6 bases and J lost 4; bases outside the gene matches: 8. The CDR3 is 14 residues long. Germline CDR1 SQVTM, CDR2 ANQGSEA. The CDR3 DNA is TGCAGCGTGCTAATGGACAGGGGGGGAGAGACCCAGTACTTC. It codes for CSVLMDRGGETQYF.